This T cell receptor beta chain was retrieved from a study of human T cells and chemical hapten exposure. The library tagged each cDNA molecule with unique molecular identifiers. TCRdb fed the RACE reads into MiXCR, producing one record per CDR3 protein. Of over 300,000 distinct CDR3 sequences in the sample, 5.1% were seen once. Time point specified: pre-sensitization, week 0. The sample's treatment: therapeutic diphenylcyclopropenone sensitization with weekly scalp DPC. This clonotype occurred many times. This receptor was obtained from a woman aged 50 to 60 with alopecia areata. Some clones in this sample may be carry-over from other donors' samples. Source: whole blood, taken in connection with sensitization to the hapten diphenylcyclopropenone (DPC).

CDR3 loop: CASSLDLLRGEAFF. In DNA form, the CDR3 reads TGTGCCAGCAGCTTAGACCTCCTTCGAGGTGAAGCTTTCTTT. The V and J genes are TRBV13 and TRBJ1-1; no clear D gene. The CDR3 totals 14 residues. V was cut by 1 base and J by 7 bases, with 13 bases left in between. In germline, CDR1 is PRHDT, CDR2 FYEKMQ (reference sequence). Drawing the rest from reference TRBV13 and TRBJ1-1, the complete variable domain is AAGVIQSPRHLIKEKRETATLKCYPIPRHDTVYWYQQGPGQDPQFLISFYEKMQSDKGSIPDRFSAQQFSDYHSELNMSSLELGDSALYFCASSLDLLRGEAFFGQGTRLTVV.